What follows describes a single T cell receptor beta chain. Its antigen is as yet unknown. This sample stems from a study of cytomegalovirus exposure and HLA in healthy donors. Whole-study results and caveats: In a later analysis, TCR beta V- and J-gene trimming was associated with a missense DCLRE1C variant. The authors judged a highly shared variant cluster likely a sequencing artifact.

CDR3 size: 15 residues. V lost 5 bases to trimming and J lost 7 bases; unmatched junction nucleotides: 11. Germline CDR1 and CDR2: MNHEY and SMNVEV (reference sequence). Both 60 Vbeta primers and 13 Jbeta primers went into the PCR. Some clones are missing from TCRdb's copy, which holds only in-frame ones; the method was immunoSEQ multiplex PCR. The sample holds 130,000 or so clones. The sequencing input was PBMCs. The receptor was isolated from a woman in her thirties or forties in good health and CMV-seronegative. V usage is TRBV27 and J usage is TRBJ1-2; 9 bases fit TRBD1. The CDR3 sequence is CASSLRTGVVPGYTF. CDR3 nucleotide sequence: TGTGCCAGCAGTCTCCGGACAGGGGTCGTGCCTGGCTACACCTTC.